The present T cell receptor beta chain was sequenced within a study of blood T cell repertoires in COVID-19. The assay was immunoSEQ multiplex PCR, and TCRdb's table has in-frame clones only and misses some. Among over 90,000 clones listed, over 85% were seen once. Germline loops: CDR1 LNHNV, CDR2 YYDKDF (reference sequence). V trimming: 5 bases; J trimming: 4 bases; junction bases outside the gene matches: 7. This CDR3 spans 14 amino acids. The specimen was peripheral blood. The sequence was collected from a woman aged 80 or over in a cohort sampled during active COVID-19. The V and J genes are TRBV15 and TRBJ1-2; 7 bases are a match to TRBD1. DNA of the CDR3: TGTGCCACCAGCGGGCAAGGGGGCGGCTATGGCTACACCTTC. This encodes CATSGQGGGYGYTF. Supplemented by reference TRBV15 and TRBJ1-2, the full variable domain reads DAMVIQNPRYQVTQFGKPVTLSCSQTLNHNVMYWYQQKSSQAPKLLFHYYDKDFNNEADTPDNFQSRRPNTSFCFLDIRSPGLGDTAMYLCATSGQGGGYGYTFGSGTRLTVV.